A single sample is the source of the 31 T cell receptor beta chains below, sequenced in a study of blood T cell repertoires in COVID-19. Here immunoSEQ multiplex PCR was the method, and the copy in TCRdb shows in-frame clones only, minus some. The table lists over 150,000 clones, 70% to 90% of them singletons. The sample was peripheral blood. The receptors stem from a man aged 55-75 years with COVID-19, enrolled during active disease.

The CDR3 region is CASSPNQGVEEAFF. CDR3 bases: TGTGCCAGCTCACCAAATCAGGGGGTGGAGGAAGCTTTCTTT. This chain connects TRBV18 to TRBJ1-1; 7 bases agree with TRBD1. Germline CDR1 KGHSH, CDR2 LQKENI. The CDR3 loop spans 14 amino acids. Trimming cost V 2 bases and J 8 bases; bases outside gene matches: 8.

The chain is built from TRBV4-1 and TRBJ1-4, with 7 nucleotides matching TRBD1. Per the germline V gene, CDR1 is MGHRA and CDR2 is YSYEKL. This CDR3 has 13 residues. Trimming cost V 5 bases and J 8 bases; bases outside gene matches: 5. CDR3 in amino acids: CASSTRQGEKLFF. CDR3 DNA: TGCGCCAGCAGCACCCGACAGGGAGAAAAACTGTTTTTT.

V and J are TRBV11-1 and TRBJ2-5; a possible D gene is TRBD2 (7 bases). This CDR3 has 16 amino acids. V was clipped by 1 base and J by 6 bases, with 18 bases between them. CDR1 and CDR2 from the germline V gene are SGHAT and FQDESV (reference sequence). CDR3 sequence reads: CASSLEGQGRAKTQYF. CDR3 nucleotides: TGTGCCAGCAGCTTAGAAGGGCAGGGGAGGGCGAAGACCCAGTACTTC.

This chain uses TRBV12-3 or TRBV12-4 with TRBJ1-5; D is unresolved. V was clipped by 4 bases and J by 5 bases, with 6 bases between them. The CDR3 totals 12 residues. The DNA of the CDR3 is TGTGCCAGCAGTTCCCAGGATCAGCCCCAGCATTTT. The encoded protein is CASSSQDQPQHF.

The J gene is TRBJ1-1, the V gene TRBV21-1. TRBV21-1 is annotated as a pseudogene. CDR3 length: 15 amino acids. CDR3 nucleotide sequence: TGTGCCAGCAGCAAAGGGGAGGGTGGGGTCACTGAAGCTTTCTTT. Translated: CASSKGEGGVTEAFF.

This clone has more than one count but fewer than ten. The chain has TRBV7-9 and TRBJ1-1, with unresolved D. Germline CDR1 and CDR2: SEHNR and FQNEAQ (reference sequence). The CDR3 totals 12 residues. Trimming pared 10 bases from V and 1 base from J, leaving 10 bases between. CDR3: CATGDQNTEAFF. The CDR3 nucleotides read TGTGCCACCGGAGACCAGAACACTGAAGCTTTCTTT.

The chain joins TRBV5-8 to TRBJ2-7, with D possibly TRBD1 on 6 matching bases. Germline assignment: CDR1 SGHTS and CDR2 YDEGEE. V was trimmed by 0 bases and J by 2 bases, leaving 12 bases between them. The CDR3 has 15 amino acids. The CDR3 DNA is TGTGCCAGCAGCTTGGGACAGGTCCCAACCTACGAGCAGTACTTC. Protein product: CASSLGQVPTYEQYF.

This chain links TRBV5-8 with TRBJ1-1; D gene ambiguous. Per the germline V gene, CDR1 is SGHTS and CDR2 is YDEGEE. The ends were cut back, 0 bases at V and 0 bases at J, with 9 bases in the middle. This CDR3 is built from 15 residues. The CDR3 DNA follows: TGTGCCAGCAGCTTGGCCTTAGCGGTGAACACTGAAGCTTTCTTT. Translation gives CASSLALAVNTEAFF.

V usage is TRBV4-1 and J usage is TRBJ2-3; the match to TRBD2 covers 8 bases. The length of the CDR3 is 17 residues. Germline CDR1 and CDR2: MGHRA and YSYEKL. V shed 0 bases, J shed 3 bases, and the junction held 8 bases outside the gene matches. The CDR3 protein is CASSQDYRGGLTDTQYF. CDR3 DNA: TGCGCCAGCAGCCAAGATTACCGGGGGGGCCTTACAGATACGCAGTATTTT.

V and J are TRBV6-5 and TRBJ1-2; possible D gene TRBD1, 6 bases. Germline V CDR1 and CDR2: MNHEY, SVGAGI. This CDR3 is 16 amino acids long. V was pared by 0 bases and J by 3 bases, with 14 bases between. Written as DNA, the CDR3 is TGTGCCAGCAGTTACTCGATTGGGGGGGCCGACTATGGCTACACCTTC. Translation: CASSYSIGGADYGYTF.

The chain's CDR3 is CASSIPPGEGNTIYF. The CDR3, as DNA: TGTGCCAGTAGTATCCCACCGGGGGAGGGGAACACCATATATTTT. The J gene is TRBJ1-3, the V gene TRBV19, with D maybe TRBD1 (5 bases). Deletions cut 3 bases from V and 7 bases from J, with 16 bases between. This CDR3 is 15 amino acids long. Germline CDR1 is LNHDA and CDR2 is SQIVND (reference sequence).

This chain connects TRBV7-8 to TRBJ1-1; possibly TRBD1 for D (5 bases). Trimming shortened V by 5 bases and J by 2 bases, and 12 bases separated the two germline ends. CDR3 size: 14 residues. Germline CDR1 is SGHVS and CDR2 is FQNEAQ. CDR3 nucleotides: TGTGCCAGCAGCCCCATTGACAGCAACACTGAAGCTTTCTTT. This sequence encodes CASSPIDSNTEAFF.

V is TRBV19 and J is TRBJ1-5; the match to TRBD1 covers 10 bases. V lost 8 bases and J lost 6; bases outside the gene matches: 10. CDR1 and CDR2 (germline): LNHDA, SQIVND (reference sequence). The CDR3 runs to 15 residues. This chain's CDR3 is CASETGTGESQPQHF. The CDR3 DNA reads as TGTGCCAGTGAAACCGGGACAGGGGAGAGTCAGCCCCAGCATTTT. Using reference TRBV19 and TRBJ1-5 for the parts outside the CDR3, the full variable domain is DGGITQSPKYLFRKEGQNVTLSCEQNLNHDAMYWYRQDPGQGLRLIYYSQIVNDFQKGDIAEGYSVSREKKESFPLTVTSAQKNPTAFYLCASETGTGESQPQHFGDGTRLSIL.

Here the CDR3 reads CAWSVQENTEAFF. The CDR3 DNA reads as TGTGCCTGGAGTGTACAAGAGAACACTGAAGCTTTCTTT. V is TRBV30 and J is TRBJ1-1; no firm D call. This CDR3 region has 13 residues. The V and J ends lost 0 bases and 1 base respectively, with 6 bases between them. Germline CDR1 reads GTSNPN; CDR2 reads SVGIG (reference sequence).

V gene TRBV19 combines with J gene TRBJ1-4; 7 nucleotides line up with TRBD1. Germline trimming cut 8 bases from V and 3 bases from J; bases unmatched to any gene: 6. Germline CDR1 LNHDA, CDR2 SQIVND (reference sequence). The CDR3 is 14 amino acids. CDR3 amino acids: CASEKGAANEKLFF. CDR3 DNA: TGTGCCAGTGAGAAGGGGGCAGCTAATGAAAAACTGTTTTTT.

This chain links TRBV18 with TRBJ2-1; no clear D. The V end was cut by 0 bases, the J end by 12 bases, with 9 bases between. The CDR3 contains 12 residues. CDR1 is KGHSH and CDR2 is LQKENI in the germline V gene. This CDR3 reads CASSPPLRVQFF. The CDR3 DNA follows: TGTGCCAGCTCACCACCTTTACGCGTGCAGTTCTTC.

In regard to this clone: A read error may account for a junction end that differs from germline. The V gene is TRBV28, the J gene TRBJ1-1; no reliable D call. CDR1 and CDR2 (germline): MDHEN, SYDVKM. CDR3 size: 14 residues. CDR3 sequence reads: CASSLGVGTRRDSF. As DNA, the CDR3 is TGTGCCAGCAGTTTAGGGGTTGGCACCCGGAGGGATTCCTTT.

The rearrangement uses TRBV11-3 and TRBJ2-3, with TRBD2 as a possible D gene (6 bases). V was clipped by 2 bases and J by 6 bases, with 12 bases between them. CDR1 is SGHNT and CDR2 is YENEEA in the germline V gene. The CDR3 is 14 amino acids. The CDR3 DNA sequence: TGTGCCAGCAGCTTAACGGGCGGGGCGGATACGCAGTATTTT. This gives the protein CASSLTGGADTQYF.

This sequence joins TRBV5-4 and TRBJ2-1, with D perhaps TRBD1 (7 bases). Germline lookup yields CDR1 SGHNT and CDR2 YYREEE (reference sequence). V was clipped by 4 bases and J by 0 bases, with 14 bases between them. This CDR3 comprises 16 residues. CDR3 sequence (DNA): TGTGCCAGCAGCGAACAGGGGAGGCCCTCCTACAATGAGCAGTTCTTC. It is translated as CASSEQGRPSYNEQFF.

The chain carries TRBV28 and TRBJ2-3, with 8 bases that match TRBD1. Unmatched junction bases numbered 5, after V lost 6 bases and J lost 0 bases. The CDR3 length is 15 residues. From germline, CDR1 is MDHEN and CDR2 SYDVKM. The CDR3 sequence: CASSSQGVSTDTQYF. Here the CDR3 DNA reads TGTGCCAGCAGCTCACAGGGGGTAAGCACAGATACGCAGTATTTT.

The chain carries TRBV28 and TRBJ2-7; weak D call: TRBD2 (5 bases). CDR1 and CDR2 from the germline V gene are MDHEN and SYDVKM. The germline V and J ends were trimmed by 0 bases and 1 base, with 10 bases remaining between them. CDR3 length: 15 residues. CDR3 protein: CASSLWSGLSYEQYF. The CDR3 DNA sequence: TGTGCCAGCAGTTTATGGTCCGGACTTTCCTACGAGCAGTACTTC.

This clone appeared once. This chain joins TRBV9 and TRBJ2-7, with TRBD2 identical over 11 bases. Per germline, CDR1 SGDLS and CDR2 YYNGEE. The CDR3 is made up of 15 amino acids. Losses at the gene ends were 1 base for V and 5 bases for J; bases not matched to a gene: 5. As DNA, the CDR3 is TGTGCCAGCAGCGTATTGGGGGGACTAGCGGACGAGCAGTACTTC. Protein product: CASSVLGGLADEQYF.

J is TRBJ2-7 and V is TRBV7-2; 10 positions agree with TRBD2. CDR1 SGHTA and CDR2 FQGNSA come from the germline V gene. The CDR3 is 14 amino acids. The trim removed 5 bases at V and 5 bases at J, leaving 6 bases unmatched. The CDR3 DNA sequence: TGTGCCAGCAGCCCTAGCGGGAGTTTCCACGAGCAGTACTTC. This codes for CASSPSGSFHEQYF.

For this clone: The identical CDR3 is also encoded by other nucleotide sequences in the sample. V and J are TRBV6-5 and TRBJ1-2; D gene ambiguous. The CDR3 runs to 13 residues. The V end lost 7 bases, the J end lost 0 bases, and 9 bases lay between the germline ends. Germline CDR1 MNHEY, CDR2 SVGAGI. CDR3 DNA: TGTGCCAGCACCAAGGACTCTAACTATGGCTACACCTTC. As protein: CASTKDSNYGYTF.

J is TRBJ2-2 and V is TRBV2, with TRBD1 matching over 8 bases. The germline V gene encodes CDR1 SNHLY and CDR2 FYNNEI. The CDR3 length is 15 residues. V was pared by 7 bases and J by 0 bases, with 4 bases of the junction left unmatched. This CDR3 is CASKRQGPNTGELFF. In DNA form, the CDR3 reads TGTGCCAGCAAAAGACAGGGGCCGAACACCGGGGAGCTGTTTTTT. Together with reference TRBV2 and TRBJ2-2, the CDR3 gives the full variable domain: EPEVTQTPSHQVTQMGQEVILRCVPISNHLYFYWYRQILGQKVEFLVSFYNNEISEKSEIFDDQFSVERPDGSNFTLKIRSTKLEDSAMYFCASKRQGPNTGELFFGEGSRLTVL.

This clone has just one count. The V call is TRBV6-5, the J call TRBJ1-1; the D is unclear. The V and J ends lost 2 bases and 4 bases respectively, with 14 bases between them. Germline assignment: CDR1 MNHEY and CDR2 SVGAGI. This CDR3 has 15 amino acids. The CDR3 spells CASSYIAGVGTEAFF. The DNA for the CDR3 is TGTGCCAGCAGTTACATCGCAGGCGTCGGCACTGAAGCTTTCTTT.

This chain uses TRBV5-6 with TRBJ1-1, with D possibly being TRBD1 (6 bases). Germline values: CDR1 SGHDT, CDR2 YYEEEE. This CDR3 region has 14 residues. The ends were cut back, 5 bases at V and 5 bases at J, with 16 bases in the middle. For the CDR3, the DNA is TGTGCCAGCAGACACAGGGTTTTGGGGACTGAAGCTTTCTTT. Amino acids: CASRHRVLGTEAFF.

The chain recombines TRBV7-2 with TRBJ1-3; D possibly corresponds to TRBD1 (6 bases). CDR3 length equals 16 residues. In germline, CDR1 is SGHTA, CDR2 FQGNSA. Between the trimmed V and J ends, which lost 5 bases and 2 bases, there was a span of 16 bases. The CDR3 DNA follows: TGTGCCAGCAGCGCGGACAGCACTTTTGCTGGAAACACCATATATTTT. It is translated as CASSADSTFAGNTIYF. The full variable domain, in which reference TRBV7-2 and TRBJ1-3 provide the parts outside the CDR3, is GAGVSQSPSNKVTEKGKDVELRCDPISGHTALYWYRQSLGQGLEFLIYFQGNSAPDKSGLPSDRFSAERTGGSVSTLTIQRTQQEDSAVYLCASSADSTFAGNTIYFGEGSWLTVV.

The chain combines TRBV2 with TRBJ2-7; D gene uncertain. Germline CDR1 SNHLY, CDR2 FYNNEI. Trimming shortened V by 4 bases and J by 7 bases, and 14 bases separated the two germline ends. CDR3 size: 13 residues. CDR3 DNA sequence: TGTGCCAGCAGTGCTGTACGGGTACAAGAGCAGTACTTC. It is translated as CASSAVRVQEQYF.

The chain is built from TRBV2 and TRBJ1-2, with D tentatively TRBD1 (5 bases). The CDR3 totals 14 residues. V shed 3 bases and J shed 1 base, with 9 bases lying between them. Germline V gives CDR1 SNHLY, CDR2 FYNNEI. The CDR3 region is CASSDLRDNYGYTF. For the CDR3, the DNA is TGTGCCAGCAGTGACCTCAGGGATAACTATGGCTACACCTTC.

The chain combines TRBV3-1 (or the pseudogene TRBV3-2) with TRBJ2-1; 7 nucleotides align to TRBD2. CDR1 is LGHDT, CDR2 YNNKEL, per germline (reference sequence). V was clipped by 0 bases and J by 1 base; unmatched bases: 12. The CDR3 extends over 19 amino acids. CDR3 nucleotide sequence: TGTGCCAGCAGCCAAGATAAAGGAGCGGGACGACTTTCCTACAATGAGCAGTTCTTC. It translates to CASSQDKGAGRLSYNEQFF.